This entry concerns a single T cell receptor beta chain. Cohort placement rested on clinical history that participants reported themselves. This entry comes from a study of blood T cell repertoires in COVID-19. Study at large: Sites in the United States, Italy and Spain provided acute and convalescent COVID-19 samples. T cells, B-cell-depleted T cells, or PBMCs provided the cDNA or gDNA that served as material.

Sequencing was performed with immunoSEQ multiplex PCR; in TCRdb, only in-frame clones are kept and a portion is missing. The data contain 200,000 to 250,000 clones, approximately 90% of them seen just once; the ten biggest clones take up around 3.2%. Per the germline V gene, CDR1 is SGHRS and CDR2 is YFSETQ. V dropped 0 bases and J dropped 5 bases, with 17 bases sitting between them. This CDR3 is 17 amino acids long. Specimen: PBMCs or T cells enriched from blood (not recorded which). The TCR comes from a woman aged 18-30 years in a cohort exposed to, infected with or recovered from COVID-19 (not recorded which). The J gene is TRBJ2-2, the V gene TRBV5-1; a weak D match, TRBD2 (6 bases). CDR3 in DNA: TGCGCCAGCAGCTTGGCCTCGCGCGGGATACGTACCGGGGAGCTGTTTTTT. Translation gives CASSLASRGIRTGELFF.